This section outlines one T cell receptor (beta chain) sequence together with its context. Its antigen remains unknown. The data derive from a study of vaccination and CD4 T cells after COVID-19. At the level of the study: Nasal swab PCR had detected SARS-CoV-2 in convalescent patients, 9 or 10 mild and one severe. The peptides that stimulated the cells were overlapping spike peptides from SARS-CoV-2, HCoV-NL63, HCoV-OC43 and HCoV-229E. Study findings and constraints: There were relatively few convalescent patients studied, and there were no early post-infection timepoints.

Indicated treatment: approximately 11-day PBMC culture with coronavirus spike peptide pools or control peptides (ViraFEST assay). PBMCs were cultured at over 1.5 million per well with roughly 9.7 IU/ml IL-2 and 10 ug/ml peptide pools. Germline assignment: CDR1 SEHNR and CDR2 FQNEAQ (reference sequence). Deletions cut 0 bases from V and 2 bases from J, with 11 bases between. The CDR3 is 16 residues long. Cultured CD4+ T cell DNA underwent sequencing with the Oncomine TCR Beta short-read assay. TCRdb fed the PCR reads into MiXCR, producing one record per CDR3 protein. The table lists approximately 7,000 distinct CDR3 sequences, approximately 70% of them singletons.

The chain uses TRBV7-9 and TRBJ1-3, with D possibly being TRBD1 (5 bases). Input material: CD4+ T cells from blood, cultured in vitro. This receptor was obtained from a human donor who had recovered from COVID-19. CDR3 region: CASSLAQGGTGNTIYF. The CDR3 DNA follows: TGTGCCAGCAGCTTAGCCCAGGGAGGTACTGGAAACACCATATATTTT.